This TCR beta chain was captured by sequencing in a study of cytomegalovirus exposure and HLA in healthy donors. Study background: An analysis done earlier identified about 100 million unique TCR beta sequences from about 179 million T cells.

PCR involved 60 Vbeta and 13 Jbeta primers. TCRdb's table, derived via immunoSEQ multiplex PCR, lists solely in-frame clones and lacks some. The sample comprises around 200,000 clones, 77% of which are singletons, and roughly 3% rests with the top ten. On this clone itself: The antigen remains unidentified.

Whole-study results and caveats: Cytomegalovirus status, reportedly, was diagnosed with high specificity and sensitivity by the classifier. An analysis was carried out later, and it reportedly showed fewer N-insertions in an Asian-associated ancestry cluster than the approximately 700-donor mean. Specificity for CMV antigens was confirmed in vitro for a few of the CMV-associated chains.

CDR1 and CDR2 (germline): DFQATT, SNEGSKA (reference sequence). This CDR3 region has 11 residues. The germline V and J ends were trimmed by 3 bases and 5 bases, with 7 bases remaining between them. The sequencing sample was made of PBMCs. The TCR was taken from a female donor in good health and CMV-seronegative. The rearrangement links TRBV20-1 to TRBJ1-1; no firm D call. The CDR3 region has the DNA TGCAGTGCTAGCCGTCTTACTGAAGCTTTCTTT. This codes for CSASRLTEAFF.